A selection of T cell receptor beta chains follows, all from one sample in a study of cytomegalovirus exposure and HLA in healthy donors. Profiling relied on immunoSEQ multiplex PCR, and the TCRdb table lists in-frame clones only, not all of them. This sample has about 220,000 clones, with 82% found just once. Source material: PBMCs. The receptor source for this set is a middle-aged man in good health and CMV-seropositive. The CDR3 runs from the conserved cysteine through the conserved F or W. A D gene is named only where the DNA matches it firmly. Clone size is given for some rows only: seen once, a few or many times, or a class if the clone is expanded.

clone_size	v_call	d_call	j_call	cdr3_nt	cdr3_aa
.	TRBV7-6	TRBD2	TRBJ2-3	TGTGCCAGCAGCTCCGGGGGGACAGATACGCAGTATTTT	CASSSGGTDTQYF
.	TRBV4-1	.	TRBJ1-3	TGCGCCAGCAGCCAAGTAGGGAGTCCTGGAAACACCATATATTTT	CASSQVGSPGNTIYF
.	TRBV29-1	.	TRBJ2-7	TGCAGCGTTGATAGGCTAGATTCGGGCGAGCAGTACTTC	CSVDRLDSGEQYF
.	TRBV7-6	.	TRBJ2-3	TGTGCCAGCAGCTCCATCCTAGGAACTACGCAGTATTTT	CASSSILGTTQYF
.	TRBV28	.	TRBJ2-1	TGTGCCAGCAAGCCCTTTCACATCGGGGATGAGCAGTTCTTC	CASKPFHIGDEQFF
.	TRBV30	.	TRBJ1-5	TGTGCCTGGTCCGGGGGGGATCAGCCCCAGCATTTT	CAWSGGDQPQHF
.	TRBV2	TRBD1	TRBJ1-2	TGTGCCAGCAGTGACGGGACAGGGATCTCGGGCTACACCTTC	CASSDGTGISGYTF
.	TRBV4-1	.	TRBJ1-5	TGCGCCAGCAGCCAAGGACAAAATAAGGGGCAGCCCCAGCATTTT	CASSQGQNKGQPQHF
.	TRBV28	.	TRBJ2-7	TGTGCCAGCAGTTTAGGAGGAGGGTTCGACGAGCAGTACTTC	CASSLGGGFDEQYF
.	TRBV9	TRBD1	TRBJ1-2	TGTGCCAGCAGCCCCGGGACAGGGGCTGGCTATGGCTACACCTTC	CASSPGTGAGYGYTF
once	TRBV4-1	.	TRBJ2-1	TGCGCCAGCAGCCAAGAAACGTCGAGGAATGAGCAGTTCTTC	CASSQETSRNEQFF
.	TRBV7-8	.	TRBJ2-7	TGTGCCAGCAGCTTCACAGCTTCTCTCGCCTCCTACGAGCAGTACTTC	CASSFTASLASYEQYF
.	TRBV19	TRBD1	TRBJ1-2	TGTGCCAGTAGTTTCTCCTTTGGGACAGGGGAGGGCTACACCTTC	CASSFSFGTGEGYTF
.	TRBV27	TRBD1	TRBJ1-5	TGTGCCAGCAGTTTATCCGGGACAGGGGCAAGGCAGCCCCAGCATTTT	CASSLSGTGARQPQHF
.	TRBV2	TRBD1	TRBJ1-2	TGTGCCAGCACTGGACAGGGAATCTATGGCTACACCTTC	CASTGQGIYGYTF
.	TRBV11-2	TRBD2	TRBJ2-2	TGTGCCAGCAGCTTAGTAGCTAGCGGGAGAAGCACCGGGGAGCTGTTTTTT	CASSLVASGRSTGELFF
.	TRBV27	TRBD1	TRBJ1-3	TGTGCCAGCAGTATAACAGGGGGTCAAGGAAACACCATATATTTT	CASSITGGQGNTIYF
.	TRBV6-5	TRBD1	TRBJ2-5	TGTGCCAGCAGTTCGGACAGGGATCGAAAGACCCAGTACTTC	CASSSDRDRKTQYF
.	TRBV7-8	.	TRBJ2-7	TGTGCCAGCAGCCGTATAGGCCAGGGGAAGGAGTACTTC	CASSRIGQGKEYF
.	TRBV2	.	TRBJ2-2	TGTGCCAGCAGTGAAGCGGGGGGGAACACCGGGGAGCTGTTTTTT	CASSEAGGNTGELFF
few	TRBV2	.	TRBJ1-2	TGTGCCAGCAGTTCAGGGGCGCTCGGCTACACCTTC	CASSSGALGYTF
.	TRBV7-8	.	TRBJ1-1	TGTGCCAGCAGCTTAGTCAGGGACACTGAAGCTTTCTTT	CASSLVRDTEAFF
.	TRBV7-8	TRBD1	TRBJ1-1	TGTGCCAGCAGCTCCATCGAGACAGGGGGCACTGAAGCTTTCTTT	CASSSIETGGTEAFF
.	TRBV5-6	TRBD1	TRBJ2-7	TGTGCCAGCAGCTTGTGGGACAGGGCAGGGGGCCTCTACGAGCAGTACTTC	CASSLWDRAGGLYEQYF
.	TRBV9	.	TRBJ1-1	TGTGCCAGCAGGCCCTCCGGGGGTAGGGACACTGAAGCTTTCTTT	CASRPSGGRDTEAFF
.	TRBV18	TRBD2	TRBJ2-1	TGTGCCAGCTCACCAGGAGCGGGAAAGGGGAATGAGCAGTTCTTC	CASSPGAGKGNEQFF
once	TRBV5-1	.	TRBJ2-1	TGCGCCAGCAGCTTGGTACAGGGAAACAATGAGCAGTTCTTC	CASSLVQGNNEQFF
.	TRBV28	.	TRBJ1-4	TGTGCCTCGTATGAGGGGGTTAATGAAAAACTGTTTTTT	CASYEGVNEKLFF
.	TRBV27	TRBD1	TRBJ1-1	TGTGCCAGCAGTTTAGGGACAGGGGCCACTGAAGCTTTCTTT	CASSLGTGATEAFF
.	TRBV19	.	TRBJ1-2	TGTGCCAGTAGTATACCAGTAAGCCACGGGGTGAGGAACTATGGCTACACCTTC	CASSIPVSHGVRNYGYTF
.	TRBV6-5	TRBD1	TRBJ2-1	TGTGCCAGCAGCTTCACAGGGGGATCTTACAATGAGCAGTTCTTC	CASSFTGGSYNEQFF
.	TRBV5-4	TRBD1	TRBJ2-3	TGTGCCAGCAGCTCGGGGGACAGGGGTTTTAAGAACACAGATACGCAGTATTTT	CASSSGDRGFKNTDTQYF
.	TRBV30	.	TRBJ2-3	TGTGCCTGGAGTCCGGTAACAGATACGCAGTATTTT	CAWSPVTDTQYF
.	TRBV5-1	.	TRBJ1-2	TGCGCCAGCAGACTGACTAGGGAGGGGAGCTATGGCTACACCTTC	CASRLTREGSYGYTF
.	TRBV5-1	.	TRBJ2-2	TGCGCCAGCAGCAATTGGGGGCCGGACTACACCGGGGAGCTGTTTTTT	CASSNWGPDYTGELFF
.	TRBV2	TRBD1	TRBJ1-1	TGTGCCAGCAGTGGACAGGGGGGCCTGGTCACTGAAGCTTTCTTT	CASSGQGGLVTEAFF
once	TRBV19	.	TRBJ2-2	TGTGCCAGTAGTATAGGGCCAGGAGCGGTGTCCGGGGAGCTGTTTTTT	CASSIGPGAVSGELFF
.	TRBV19	TRBD1	TRBJ1-2	TGTGCCAGTAGTCCCGACAGGGGCACTTTCTATGGCTACACCTTC	CASSPDRGTFYGYTF
.	TRBV19	.	TRBJ1-1	TGTGCCAGTAAGTTCGGCGGGAACACTGAAGCTTTCTTT	CASKFGGNTEAFF
.	TRBV5-3	.	TRBJ1-5	TGTGCCAGAAGCCGCTCTCGGGAGGGGCCCCAGCATTTT	CARSRSREGPQHF
once	TRBV6-4	.	TRBJ2-3	TGTGCCAGCAGTGACTCAATGGGAGGCAACACAGATACGCAGTATTTT	CASSDSMGGNTDTQYF
.	TRBV9	TRBD2	TRBJ2-3	TGTGCCAGCAGCGCGAGCGGGAGTCGTACAGATACGCAGTATTTT	CASSASGSRTDTQYF
.	TRBV6-5	TRBD2	TRBJ2-1	TGTGCCAGCACGACGGTGGCGGGAGGCAACAATGAGCAGTTCTTC	CASTTVAGGNNEQFF
.	TRBV13	TRBD2	TRBJ2-1	TGTGCCAGCAGCTCGAGGACTAGCGTCGATGAGCAGTTCTTC	CASSSRTSVDEQFF
few	TRBV10-3	TRBD1	TRBJ2-7	TGTGCCATCGCGACAGGGCCGAGCTCCTACGAGCAGTACTTC	CAIATGPSSYEQYF
.	TRBV6-5	TRBD1	TRBJ2-2	TGTGCCAGCAGTACACCAAACAGGGGCACCGGGGAGCTGTTTTTT	CASSTPNRGTGELFF
.	TRBV29-1	.	TRBJ1-1	TGCAGCGTCCCAGTGAACACTGAAGCTTTCTTT	CSVPVNTEAFF
.	TRBV25-1	.	TRBJ1-2	TGTGCCAGCATGAGTTCAGGGTATGGCTACACCTTC	CASMSSGYGYTF
.	TRBV6-1	TRBD1	TRBJ1-2	TGTGCCAGCAGTGCGACAGGGGACGACTATGGCTACACCTTC	CASSATGDDYGYTF
.	TRBV7-9	TRBD2	TRBJ2-7	TGTGCCAGCAGCCTACTAGCGGGAGGGGGTAACGAGCAGTACTTC	CASSLLAGGGNEQYF
once	TRBV5-6	.	TRBJ2-1	TGTGCCAGCACCTCCGGGGTACTAGCCGAGCAGTTCTTC	CASTSGVLAEQFF
.	TRBV12-5	.	TRBJ2-7	TGTGCTAGTGGTTTGGTACGAGGGGCGTTCGGGACAAGCATCCGGAGCTCCTACGAGCAGTACTTC	CASGLVRGAFGTSIRSSYEQYF